Listed here are 17 T cell receptor beta chains from one sample, sequenced in a study of early T cells in non-severe SARS-CoV-2 infection. A single record per CDR3 protein comes from TCRdb applying MiXCR to the 5' RACE reads. The repertoire holds 53,000 or so distinct CDR3 sequences, with approximately 12% as singletons. Sample: whole blood, taken at baseline. The receptors shown here come from an adult who was a healthcare worker with PCR-confirmed SARS-CoV-2 infection or an uninfected control (not recorded which).

This clonotype occurred many times. The chain links TRBV5-6 to TRBJ2-1, with unresolved D. V was pared by 2 bases and J by 7 bases, with 10 bases between. This CDR3 region has 13 residues. The V gene's germline CDR1 is SGHDT and CDR2 YYEEEE. The CDR3 sequence is CASSLRPGNEQFF. For the CDR3, the DNA is TGTGCCAGCAGCTTACGACCGGGTAATGAGCAGTTCTTC.

This chain uses TRBV20-1 with TRBJ2-1; D unresolved. This CDR3 comprises 12 residues. V shed 6 bases and J shed 6 bases, with 12 bases lying between them. CDR1 is DFQATT and CDR2 is SNEGSKA in the germline V gene (reference sequence). The CDR3 nucleotides are TGCAGTGCCCCCCCGGCTTTCAATGAGCAGTTCTTC. Amino acid sequence: CSAPPAFNEQFF.

The chain combines TRBV4-3 with TRBJ2-3; possible D gene TRBD2, 5 bases. Per the germline V gene, CDR1 is LGHNA and CDR2 is YSLEER. The CDR3 runs 12 residues. V was cut by 2 bases and J by 8 bases, with 8 bases left in between. CDR3: CASSQSSGTQYF. The CDR3 DNA sequence: TGCGCCAGCAGCCAATCCAGCGGTACGCAGTATTTT.

This clonotype was observed a few times. The chain is built from TRBV4-2 and TRBJ1-6, with D unresolved. Trimming cost V 1 base and J 11 bases, with 12 bases left between them. The CDR3 contains 14 residues. From germline, CDR1 is LGHNA and CDR2 YNFKEQ. CDR3 residues: CASSQATTRTPLHF. CDR3 in DNA: TGTGCCAGCAGCCAAGCTACAACCAGGACACCCCTCCACTTT.

The gene calls are TRBV11-2 and TRBJ2-1, with 14 nucleotides matching TRBD2. The length of the CDR3 is 18 residues. Germline V gene lookup returns CDR1 SGHAT and CDR2 FQNNGV. V shed 5 bases, J shed 9 bases, and the junction held 15 bases outside the gene matches. In DNA, the CDR3 is TGTGCCAGCAGCCGACTAGCGGGAGGGCCGGGACGCAGCAGTGAGCAGTTCTTC. The encoded protein is CASSRLAGGPGRSSEQFF.

This clonotype was seen a few times. The chain has TRBV27 and TRBJ2-2; unclear D gene. V lost 6 bases, J lost 5 bases, and 19 bases lay in between. Germline V CDR1 and CDR2: MNHEY, SMNVEV (reference sequence). The CDR3 totals 16 residues. CDR3 amino acids: CASSLLRIQRTGELFF. The CDR3 region has the DNA TGTGCCAGCAGCTTACTTAGGATACAGCGTACCGGGGAGCTGTTTTTT.

This clonotype showed up many times. The chain is built from TRBV28 and TRBJ1-2; the match to TRBD1 covers 7 bases. Germline V lookup: CDR1 MDHEN, CDR2 SYDVKM. This CDR3 has 14 residues. V gave up 6 bases and J gave up 8 bases; unmatched junction bases: 12. The chain's CDR3 is CASSWGTARSGYTF. The CDR3 DNA reads as TGTGCCAGCAGCTGGGGGACAGCGAGATCCGGCTACACCTTC.

This clonotype occurred a few times. The chain combines TRBV7-8 with TRBJ1-2; perhaps TRBD1 as D (5 bases). Trimming removed 1 base from V and 2 bases from J, with 11 bases in between. CDR3 length equals 15 residues. The germline gives CDR1 SGHVS, CDR2 FQNEAQ. The CDR3 reads CASSLGTPDNYGYTF. The CDR3 region has the DNA TGTGCCAGCAGCTTAGGGACACCGGACAACTATGGCTACACCTTC.

In DNA form, the CDR3 reads TGTGCCAGCGTGAAAGCGGGAAACTCCTACGAGCAGTACTTC. This codes for CASVKAGNSYEQYF. J is TRBJ2-7 and V is TRBV6-2 or TRBV6-3; 7 bases align to TRBD2. CDR1 and CDR2 from the germline V gene are MNHEY and SVGEGT. The CDR3 sequence is 14 residues long. With V trimmed by 8 bases and J by 0 bases, 7 bases remained unmatched.

This clonotype turned up a few times. This chain connects TRBV6-4 to TRBJ2-1; 7 bases are shared with TRBD2. Germline V gene sequence: CDR1 MRHNA, CDR2 SNTAGT. J gave up 0 bases and V 5 bases, and 7 bases lay outside the gene matches. The CDR3 has 16 residues. CDR3 bases: TGTGCCAGCAGTCAACTAGCGCTAAGCTCCTACAATGAGCAGTTCTTC. It specifies CASSQLALSSYNEQFF.

This clonotype was observed a handful of times. The J gene is TRBJ2-7, the V gene TRBV4-3, with D uncertain. Germline values: CDR1 LGHNA, CDR2 YSLEER. Trimming took 1 base from V and 4 from J, leaving 11 bases between them. CDR3 size: 14 residues. Here the CDR3 reads CASSQGGLGYEQYF. In DNA form, the CDR3 reads TGCGCCAGCAGCCAAGGGGGTTTAGGGTACGAGCAGTACTTC.

This clonotype appeared many times. The chain uses TRBV29-1 and TRBJ2-1, with D perhaps matching TRBD1 or TRBD2 (6 bases each). The V end was cut by 7 bases, the J end by 6 bases, with 19 bases between. The V gene's germline CDR1 is SQVTM and CDR2 ANQGSEA. The CDR3 totals 14 residues. DNA for the CDR3: TGCAGCGCGGGGGCTTGGAGCGGCAGCAATGAGCAGTTCTTC. The encoded protein is CSAGAWSGSNEQFF.

In this sample, this clonotype turned up many times. The rearrangement links TRBV5-1 to TRBJ2-1; possibly TRBD2 for D (5 bases). With 4 bases removed from V and 5 bases from J, the gap between germline ends came to 16 bases. Germline V CDR1 and CDR2: SGHRS, YFSETQ. This CDR3 contains 15 residues. CDR3 residues: CASSREGPGNNEQFF. In DNA form, the CDR3 reads TGCGCCAGCAGCAGAGAAGGTCCGGGGAACAATGAGCAGTTCTTC.

This clonotype was observed a handful of times. This chain links TRBV7-9 with TRBJ2-1; D is perhaps TRBD1 or TRBD2 (5 bases each). Trimming took off 8 bases at V and 6 bases at J, with 8 bases between the two ends. Germline CDR1 reads SEHNR; CDR2 reads FQNEAQ (reference sequence). The CDR3 runs 11 residues. Written as DNA, the CDR3 is TGTGCCAGCGGGGGACCCAATGAGCAGTTCTTC. Amino acid sequence: CASGGPNEQFF. Full variable domain (remainder filled in from reference TRBV7-9 and TRBJ2-1): DTGVSQNPRHKITKRGQNVTFRCDPISEHNRLYWYRQTLGQGPEFLTYFQNEAQLEKSRLLSDRFSAERPKGSFSTLEIQRTEQGDSAMYLCASGGPNEQFFGPGTRLTVL.

In its sample, this clonotype was seen many times. The CDR3 reads CASSSDGGTEAFF. CDR3 nucleotide sequence: TGCGCCAGCAGCTCCGATGGGGGCACTGAAGCTTTCTTT. The chain carries TRBV5-1 and TRBJ1-1; perhaps TRBD1 as D (5 bases). CDR3 length: 13 residues. Looked up from germline, CDR1 is SGHRS and CDR2 is YFSETQ. Trimming removed 3 bases from V and 4 bases from J, with 10 bases in between.

This sequence joins TRBV27 and TRBJ2-5, with 9 bases fitting TRBD2. V shed 6 bases and J 4 bases; nucleotides not matched to a gene: 6. Germline CDR1 reads MNHEY; CDR2 reads SMNVEV (reference sequence). The CDR3 has 14 residues. This CDR3 is CASSHSGSRETQYF. The DNA for the CDR3 is TGTGCCAGCAGCCATAGCGGGAGTAGAGAGACCCAGTACTTC.

This clonotype was seen ten or more times. This rearrangement joins TRBV6-4 to TRBJ2-2, with TRBD2 matching over 10 bases. V trimming: 4 bases; J trimming: 5 bases; junction bases outside the gene matches: 1. The CDR3 has 14 amino acids. Germline lookup yields CDR1 MRHNA and CDR2 SNTAGT. In DNA form, the CDR3 reads TGTGCCAGCAGTGTAGCGGGAGGAACCGGGGAGCTGTTTTTT. This codes for CASSVAGGTGELFF.